The entry below gives a single TCR beta chain sequence along with its context. This clone was detected only once. The target of this receptor is not known. No clone much larger than this one lies a single base away; base qualities are absent. The source of the sample is a study of radiation and T cells in renal cell carcinoma (dated by TCRdb to 2020 to 2021). For context, the study as a whole: In total, some 50 samples underwent TCR beta sequencing: around 25 tumors plus 27 peripheral blood samples. The last blood draw happened 4 weeks after radiation, timed to coincide with nephrectomy. In the 53 samples combined, about 4 million unique CDR3 nucleotide sequences were found, encoding 3,000,000 or so unique CDR3 amino acid sequences. Results and caveats for the whole study, not just this receptor: Because the trial had a single-armed design, the trial could not examine how radiation dose or scheduling affected the TCR repertoire. Tracking of blood repertoire dynamics stopped at approximately four weeks after treatment, with no follow-up past that point. Top tumor clonotypes rose in blood from baseline to 2 weeks post-radiation, then contracted by 4 weeks, suggesting transient expansion of tumor-resident clones. Because pretreatment tumor biopsies were not available, the study could not determine whether clonotypes were already present within the tumor at baseline.

In the paper's terms, the time point label means: blood 4 weeks post-SBRT, at nephrectomy. This specimen's treatment or condition label, per the study, means: 15 Gy SBRT to primary tumor, nephrectomy 4 weeks later. Samples came from a clinical trial, in which primary renal cell carcinomas received 15 Gy stereotactic body radiation therapy followed by nephrectomy 4 weeks later. To follow tumor-enriched clonotypes, peripheral blood was collected serially from radiation-treated patients at baseline and again at 2 weeks and 4 weeks after SBRT. All patients had renal cell carcinoma with clear cell pathology. The QIAamp DNA Blood Mini Kit (Qiagen) was used to prepare genomic DNA for TCR sequencing. The analyses included only samples that passed all quality control checks. The immunoSEQ kit was used, according to the manufacturer's recommendations, to generate TCR beta libraries from genomic DNA. For library preparation, a first multiplex PCR was performed with proprietary primers, followed by a second PCR in which unique barcodes were added, and bead cleanups were performed after each round. A positive control reaction and a negative control reaction, both provided in the kit, were run with every batch of samples. The final libraries underwent checking on an Agilent 4200 TapeStation D1000 ScreenTape, volumetric pooling, and quantification by qPCR. Sequencing ran on an Illumina NextSeq500 with a MidOutput 150-cycle cartridge, using 156 Read1 and 15 Index1 cycles with kit custom primers. The pooled library was loaded at approximately 0.92 pM, and roughly 20% PhiX control was spiked in. The published analysis was carried out like this. Vendor-processed data were analyzed in R, with a clonotype defined as all T cells sharing the same CDR3 nucleotide sequence. For clone abundance analyses, frequencies were normalized to the 10,000 most abundant clones in each sample. Public T cell clones, averaging fewer than five per sample, were removed before analysis. Tumor-enriched and baseline blood-enriched clonotypes were defined by at least a 32-fold difference in abundance between compartments. A beta-binomial differential abundance model was applied to find clonotypes that expanded or contracted between blood time points. Tumor-blood repertoire similarity was measured with the Baroni-Urbani and Buser coefficient, and group comparisons used two-tailed Wilcoxon tests in R. TCRdb's version of the immuneACCESS table is confined to in-frame rearrangements and falls short of the full clone set. An unresolved V gene accounts for under half of the shortfall where checked; the remainder is of unknown origin. D and trimming come from the DNA, and the V and J calls and clone size come from that table. Here the sample has approximately 90,000 clones; roughly 80% occur a single time. The leading ten clones occupy just under 9.5% of the sample.

The CDR3, from cysteine to phenylalanine, totals 14 residues. Of all the DNA, just the CDR3 is kept, 42 bases in frame from base 1. The germline V gene encodes CDR1 WSHSY and CDR2 SAAADI. Trimming at the junction amounts to 6 bases on V and 5 bases on J, and the germline ends lie 16 bases apart. This sequence was found in a man aged 45 to 65 with renal cell carcinoma. The specimen comprised blood, sampled from a patient whose treatment included radiotherapy and nephrectomy. In this chain, TRBV10-2 is recombined with TRBJ2-5; the D gene remains uncertain. CDR3 region: CASRNPETVETQYF. The sequenced DNA: TGCGCCAGCAGAAATCCGGAGACCGTCGAGACCCAGTACTTC.